The next 18 T cell receptor beta chains were all read from a single sample in a study of radiotherapy plus CTLA-4 blockade in lung cancer (dated by TCRdb to 2016 to 2019). Receptor amplification or capture employed the immunoSEQ multiplex PCR assay. TCRdb carries this immuneACCESS record with in-frame sequences only. Its versions omit some clonotypes, under half of them owing to an unresolved V gene in the studies checked, with the rest unexplained. The sample table lists fewer than 100,000 clones, approximately 80% of them with a count of one. Approximately 0.79% of the sample lies in the top ten. Sequencing was performed on peripheral blood, taken from a patient treated with radiotherapy plus ipilimumab. The receptors stem from a human donor with non-small cell lung cancer who had stable disease on radiotherapy plus ipilimumab.

In this sample, this clone turned up a few times. This chain connects TRBV10-1 to TRBJ1-1; D remains ambiguous. Per the germline V gene, CDR1 is WNHNN and CDR2 is SYGVQD (reference sequence). The CDR3 consists of 13 residues. Trimming removed 2 bases from V and 1 base from J, with 5 bases in between. The CDR3: CASSERANTEAFF. DNA of the CDR3: TGCGCCAGCAGTGAGCGGGCGAACACTGAAGCTTTCTTT.

J is TRBJ1-1 and V is TRBV30; tentatively, D is TRBD1 (5 bases). Trimming took off 2 bases at V and 4 bases at J, with 14 bases between the two ends. There are 14 residues in the CDR3. Germline CDR1 GTSNPN, CDR2 SVGIG (reference sequence). CDR3 in amino acids: CAWSLSQGGTEAFF. The CDR3 DNA sequence: TGTGCCTGGAGTCTCAGCCAGGGAGGCACTGAAGCTTTCTTT. The whole variable domain, remainder taken from reference TRBV30 and TRBJ1-1, is SQTIHQWPATLVQPVGSPLSLECTVEGTSNPNLYWYRQAAGRGLQLLFYSVGIGQISSEVPQNLSASRPQDRQFILSSKKLLLSDSGFYLCAWSLSQGGTEAFFGQGTRLTVV.

The chain uses TRBV7-2 and TRBJ1-2, with D maybe TRBD1 (5 bases). Germline values: CDR1 SGHTA, CDR2 FQGNSA. V lost 5 bases to trimming and J lost 7 bases, with 20 bases between them. The CDR3 loop spans 15 amino acids. The CDR3 nucleotides are TGTGCCAGCAGCCGGACCGGGGGGGGTAGGGGTGGCTACACCTTC. As protein: CASSRTGGGRGGYTF.

This sequence joins TRBV28 and TRBJ1-4, with D unclear. Germline V gives CDR1 MDHEN, CDR2 SYDVKM. The CDR3 has 14 amino acids. Trimming took 5 bases from V and 0 from J, leaving 7 bases between them. CDR3 nucleotides: TGTGCCAGCAGTGGAGCTCCAACTAATGAAAAACTGTTTTTT. Translating gives CASSGAPTNEKLFF.

This clone was seen a few times. The CDR3 is CASSPPVIAGRYEQYF. The CDR3 region has the DNA TGTGCCAGCTCACCACCGGTAATAGCGGGAAGGTACGAGCAGTACTTC. The chain couples TRBV18 to TRBJ2-7, with 8 bases fitting TRBD2. Germline values: CDR1 KGHSH, CDR2 LQKENI. This CDR3 comprises 16 residues. The V segment lost 0 bases and the J segment 4 bases; nucleotides outside the gene matches: 8.

The genes are TRBV9 and TRBJ1-2, with 9 nucleotides matching TRBD1. J gave up 6 bases and V 4 bases, and 7 bases lay outside the gene matches. From germline, CDR1 is SGDLS and CDR2 YYNGEE. The CDR3 length is 14 residues. CDR3 DNA: TGTGCCAGCAGCCCTCCCCGGGACAGGGATGGCTACACCTTC. This gives the protein CASSPPRDRDGYTF.

In nucleotides, the CDR3 is TGCAGCGTTGCCGACGGGATGGATGGCTACACCTTC. Translated, it gives CSVADGMDGYTF. The V and J genes are TRBV29-1 and TRBJ1-2; D call uncertain. Germline V lookup: CDR1 SQVTM, CDR2 ANQGSEA. Deletions cut 4 bases from V and 6 bases from J, with 12 bases between. The CDR3 consists of 12 residues.

The chain uses TRBV20-1 and TRBJ2-5, with D unclear. The CDR3 sequence is 11 residues long. Trimming cost V 0 bases and J 5 bases, with 4 bases left between them. The V gene's germline CDR1 is DFQATT and CDR2 SNEGSKA (reference sequence). CDR3 sequence (DNA): TGCAGTGCTAGAGATTGGGAGACCCAGTACTTC. Translation gives CSARDWETQYF.

This chain connects TRBV9 to TRBJ1-2; 7 bases fit TRBD1. The V segment lost 3 bases and the J segment 4 bases; nucleotides outside the gene matches: 3. This CDR3 region has 13 residues. Germline loops: CDR1 SGDLS, CDR2 YYNGEE. The CDR3 region has the DNA TGTGCCAGCAGCGCGACAGGGCTCTATGGCTACACCTTC. It translates to CASSATGLYGYTF.

The V and J genes are TRBV7-9 and TRBJ2-5, with TRBD2 identical over 11 bases. Judging by the DNA end, TRBJ2-7 fits better; the J call may be wrong. Germline CDR1 SEHNR, CDR2 FQNEAQ (reference sequence). This CDR3 comprises 14 residues. DNA for the CDR3: TGTGCCAGCAGCCCTAGCGGGGGGTCCTACGAGCAGTACTTC. Translation gives CASSPSGGSYEQYF.

The rearrangement joins TRBV19 to TRBJ2-3; tentative D call: TRBD2 (5 bases). Germline loops: CDR1 LNHDA, CDR2 SQIVND (reference sequence). CDR3 length equals 14 residues. Trimming removed 11 bases at V and 5 bases at J, with 20 bases between. CDR3 sequence: CAATRGRNGDTQYF. For the CDR3, the DNA is TGTGCCGCAACCCGAGGGCGAAACGGAGATACGCAGTATTTT.

This chain joins TRBV7-6 and TRBJ1-1; a possible D gene is TRBD1 (5 bases). Germline lookup yields CDR1 SGHVS and CDR2 FNYEAQ. CDR3 length: 14 residues. Trimming took off 5 bases at V and 6 bases at J, with 16 bases between the two ends. The CDR3 DNA is TGTGCCAGCAGCCAGCAGGGACGTGGGGCTGAAGCTTTCTTT. This codes for CASSQQGRGAEAFF.

This clone was found once. This sequence joins TRBV6-6 and TRBJ1-4, with TRBD1 matching over 10 bases. Germline values: CDR1 MNHNY, CDR2 SVGAGI (reference sequence). The CDR3 totals 16 residues. After removal of 6 bases from V and 7 bases from J, the junction contained 11 bases not matched to a gene. The CDR3 DNA is TGTGCCAGCAGATCGTCCCCGGGACAGGGGCTTGAAAAACTGTTTTTT. Its translation is CASRSSPGQGLEKLFF.

This chain uses TRBV4-1 with TRBJ2-1; D is unclear. The length of the CDR3 is 17 residues. V was cut by 0 bases and J by 0 bases, with 12 bases left in between. Germline CDR1 reads MGHRA; CDR2 reads YSYEKL. The CDR3 reads CASSQDPLDLSYNEQFF. In DNA, the CDR3 is TGCGCCAGCAGCCAAGATCCCCTGGACCTCTCCTACAATGAGCAGTTCTTC.

This sequence joins TRBV7-9 and TRBJ2-5; 11 bases are a match to TRBD2. Germline trimming cut 1 base from V and 4 bases from J; bases unmatched to any gene: 2. CDR3 length: 15 residues. Germline loops: CDR1 SEHNR, CDR2 FQNEAQ (reference sequence). CDR3 DNA sequence: TGTGCCAGCAGCTTAGGGCTAGCGGGAGGAGAGACCCAGTACTTC. As protein: CASSLGLAGGETQYF.

The genes are TRBV5-1 and TRBJ1-3; TRBD1 agrees at 8 bases. Germline-derived CDR1 and CDR2 are SGHRS and YFSETQ. The CDR3 consists of 16 residues. Trimming at V came to 0 bases and at J to 0 bases, leaving 2 bases not matched to a gene. CDR3 region: CASSLGQGTSGNTIYF. As DNA, the CDR3 is TGCGCCAGCAGCTTGGGACAGGGGACCTCTGGAAACACCATATATTTT.

CDR3 residues: CASSYSGLHRGGEQYF. CDR3 coding DNA: TGTGCCAGCAGTTACTCAGGGTTACACCGGGGGGGCGAGCAGTACTTC. This chain links TRBV6-5 with TRBJ2-7, with 8 bases aligning to TRBD2. The CDR3 loop spans 16 amino acids. Trimming removed 0 bases from V and 6 bases from J; junction bases left unmatched: 10. The germline gives CDR1 MNHEY, CDR2 SVGAGI.

The rearrangement uses TRBV19 and TRBJ1-2, with TRBD1 identical over 8 bases. Germline assignment: CDR1 LNHDA and CDR2 SQIVND (reference sequence). The CDR3 has 14 residues. V lost 3 bases to trimming and J lost 1 base; unmatched junction nucleotides: 1. The chain's CDR3 is CASSIGQGNYGYTF. The CDR3, as DNA: TGTGCCAGTAGTATCGGACAGGGTAACTATGGCTACACCTTC.